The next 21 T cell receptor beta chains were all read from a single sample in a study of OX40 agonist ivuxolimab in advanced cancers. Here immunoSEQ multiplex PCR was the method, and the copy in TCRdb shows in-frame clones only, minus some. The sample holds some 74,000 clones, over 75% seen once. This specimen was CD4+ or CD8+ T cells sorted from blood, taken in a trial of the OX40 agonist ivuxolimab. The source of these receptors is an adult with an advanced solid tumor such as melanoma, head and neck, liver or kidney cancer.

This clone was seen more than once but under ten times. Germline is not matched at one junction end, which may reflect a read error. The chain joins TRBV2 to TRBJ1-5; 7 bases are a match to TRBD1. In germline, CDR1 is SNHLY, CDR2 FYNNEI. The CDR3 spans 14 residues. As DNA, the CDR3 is TGTGCCAGCAGCGAAGGGACAGTCAATCAGCCCCAGCATTTT. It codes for CASSEGTVNQPQHF.

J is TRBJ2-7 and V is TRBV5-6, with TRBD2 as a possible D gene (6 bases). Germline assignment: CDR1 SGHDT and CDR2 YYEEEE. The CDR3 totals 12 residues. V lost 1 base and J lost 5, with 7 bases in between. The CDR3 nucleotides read TGTGCCAGCAGCTTGTGGGGGGACGAGCAGTACTTC. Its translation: CASSLWGDEQYF. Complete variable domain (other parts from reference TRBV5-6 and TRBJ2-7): DAGVTQSPTHLIKTRGQQVTLRCSPKSGHDTVSWYQQALGQGPQFIFQYYEEEERQRGNFPDRFSGHQFPNYSSELNVNALLLGDSALYLCASSLWGDEQYFGPGTRLTVT.

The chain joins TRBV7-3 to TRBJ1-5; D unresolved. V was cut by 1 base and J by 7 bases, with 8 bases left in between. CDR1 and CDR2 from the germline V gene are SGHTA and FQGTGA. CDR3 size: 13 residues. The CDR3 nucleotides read TGTGCCAGCAGCTTAATCGAGGGACAGCCCCAGCATTTT. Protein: CASSLIEGQPQHF.

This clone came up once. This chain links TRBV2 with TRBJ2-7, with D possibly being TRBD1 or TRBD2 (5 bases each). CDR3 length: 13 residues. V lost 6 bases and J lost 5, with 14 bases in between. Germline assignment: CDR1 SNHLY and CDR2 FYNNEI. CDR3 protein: CASSGSGAHEQYF. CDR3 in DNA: TGTGCCAGCAGCGGGTCCGGGGCCCACGAGCAGTACTTC.

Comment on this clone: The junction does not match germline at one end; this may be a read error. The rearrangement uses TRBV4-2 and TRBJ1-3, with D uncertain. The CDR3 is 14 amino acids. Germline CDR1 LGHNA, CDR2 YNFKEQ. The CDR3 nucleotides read TGTGCCGGCAGCCAAGACCCCTCTGGAAACACCATATATTTT. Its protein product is CAGSQDPSGNTIYF.

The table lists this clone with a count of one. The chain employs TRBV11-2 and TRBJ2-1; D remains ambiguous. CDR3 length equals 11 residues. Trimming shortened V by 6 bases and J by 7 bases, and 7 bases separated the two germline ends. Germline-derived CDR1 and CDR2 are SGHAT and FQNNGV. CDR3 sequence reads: CASSRANEQFF. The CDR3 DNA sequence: TGTGCCAGCAGTCGGGCGAATGAGCAGTTCTTC.

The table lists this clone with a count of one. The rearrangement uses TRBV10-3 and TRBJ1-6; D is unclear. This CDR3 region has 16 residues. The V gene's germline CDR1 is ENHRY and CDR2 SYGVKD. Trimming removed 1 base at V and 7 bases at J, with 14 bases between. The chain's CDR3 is CAISELGGLTNSPLHF. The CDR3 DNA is TGTGCCATCAGTGAGTTAGGCGGACTCACAAATTCACCCCTCCACTTT.

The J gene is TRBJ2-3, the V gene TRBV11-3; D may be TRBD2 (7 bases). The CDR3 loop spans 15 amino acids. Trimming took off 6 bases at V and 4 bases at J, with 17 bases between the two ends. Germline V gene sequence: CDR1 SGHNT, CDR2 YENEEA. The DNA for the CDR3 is TGTGCCAGCAGAGGGAGGGCCGGGGGCCCAGATACGCAGTATTTT. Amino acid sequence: CASRGRAGGPDTQYF. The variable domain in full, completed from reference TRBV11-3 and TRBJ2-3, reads EAGVVQSPRYKIIEKKQPVAFWCNPISGHNTLYWYLQNLGQGPELLIRYENEEAVDDSQLPKDRFSAERLKGVDSTLKIQPAELGDSAVYLCASRGRAGGPDTQYFGPGTRLTVL.

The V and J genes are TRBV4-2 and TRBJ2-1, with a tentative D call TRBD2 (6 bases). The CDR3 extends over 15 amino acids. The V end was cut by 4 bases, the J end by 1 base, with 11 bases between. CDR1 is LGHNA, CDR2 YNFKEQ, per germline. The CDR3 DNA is TGTGCCAGCAGCCCCGTCGGGGGATCCTACAATGAGCAGTTCTTC. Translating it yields CASSPVGGSYNEQFF.

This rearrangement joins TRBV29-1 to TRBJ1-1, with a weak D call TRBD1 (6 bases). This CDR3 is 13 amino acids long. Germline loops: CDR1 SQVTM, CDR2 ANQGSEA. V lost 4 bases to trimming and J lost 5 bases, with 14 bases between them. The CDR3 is CSVVPGARTEAFF. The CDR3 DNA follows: TGCAGCGTTGTGCCGGGGGCGCGAACTGAAGCTTTCTTT.

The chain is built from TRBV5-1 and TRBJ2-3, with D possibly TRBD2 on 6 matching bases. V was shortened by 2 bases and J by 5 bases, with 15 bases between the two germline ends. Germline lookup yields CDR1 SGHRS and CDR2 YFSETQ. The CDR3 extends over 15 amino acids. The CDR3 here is CASSFSGTAGDTQYF. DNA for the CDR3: TGCGCCAGCAGCTTTAGCGGAACCGCCGGAGATACGCAGTATTTT.

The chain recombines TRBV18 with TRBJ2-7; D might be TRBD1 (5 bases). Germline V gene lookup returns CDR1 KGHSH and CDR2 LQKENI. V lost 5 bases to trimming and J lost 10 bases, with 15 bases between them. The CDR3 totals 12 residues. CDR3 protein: CASSADRADQYF. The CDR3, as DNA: TGTGCCAGCTCAGCCGACAGAGCTGACCAGTACTTC.

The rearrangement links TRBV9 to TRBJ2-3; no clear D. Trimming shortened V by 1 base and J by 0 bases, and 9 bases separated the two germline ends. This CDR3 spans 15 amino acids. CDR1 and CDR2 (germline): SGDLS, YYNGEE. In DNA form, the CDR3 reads TGTGCCAGCAGCGTACTGGCTCCTAGCACAGATACGCAGTATTTT. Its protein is CASSVLAPSTDTQYF.

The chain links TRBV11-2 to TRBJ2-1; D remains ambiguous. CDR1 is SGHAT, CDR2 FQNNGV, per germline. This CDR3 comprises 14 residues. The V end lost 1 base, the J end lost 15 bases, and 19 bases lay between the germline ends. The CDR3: CASSLAASGDRPFF. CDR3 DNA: TGTGCCAGCAGCTTAGCGGCTTCAGGCGACCGTCCGTTCTTC.

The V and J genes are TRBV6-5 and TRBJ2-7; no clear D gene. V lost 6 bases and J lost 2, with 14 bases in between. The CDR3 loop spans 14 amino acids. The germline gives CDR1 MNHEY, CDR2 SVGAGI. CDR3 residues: CASRHPSQAYEQYF. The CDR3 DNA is TGTGCCAGCAGGCATCCCAGCCAAGCCTACGAGCAGTACTTC.

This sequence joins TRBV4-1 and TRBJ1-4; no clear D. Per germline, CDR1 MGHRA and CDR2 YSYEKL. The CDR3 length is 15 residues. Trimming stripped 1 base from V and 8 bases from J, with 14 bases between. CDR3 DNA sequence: TGCGCCAGCAGCCAAGTTAGACCCAAAAAGGAAAAACTGTTTTTT. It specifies CASSQVRPKKEKLFF.

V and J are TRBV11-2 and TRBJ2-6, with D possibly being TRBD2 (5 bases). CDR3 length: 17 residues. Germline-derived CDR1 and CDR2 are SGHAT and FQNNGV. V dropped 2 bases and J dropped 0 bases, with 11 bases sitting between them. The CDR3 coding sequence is TGTGCCAGCAGCTTATGGGCTAGCACCTCTGGGGCCAACGTCCTGACTTTC. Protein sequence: CASSLWASTSGANVLTF.

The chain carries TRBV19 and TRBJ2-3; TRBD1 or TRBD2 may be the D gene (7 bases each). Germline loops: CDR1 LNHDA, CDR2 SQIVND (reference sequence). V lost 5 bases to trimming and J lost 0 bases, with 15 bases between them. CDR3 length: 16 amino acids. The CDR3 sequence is CASSSRGGGSTDTQYF. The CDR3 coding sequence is TGTGCCAGTAGTTCAAGGGGAGGGGGCAGCACAGATACGCAGTATTTT.

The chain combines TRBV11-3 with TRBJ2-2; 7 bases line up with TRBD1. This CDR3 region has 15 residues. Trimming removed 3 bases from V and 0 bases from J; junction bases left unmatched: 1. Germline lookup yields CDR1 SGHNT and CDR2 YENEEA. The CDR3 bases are TGTGCCAGCAGCTTCCAGGGGGCGAACACCGGGGAGCTGTTTTTT. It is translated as CASSFQGANTGELFF.

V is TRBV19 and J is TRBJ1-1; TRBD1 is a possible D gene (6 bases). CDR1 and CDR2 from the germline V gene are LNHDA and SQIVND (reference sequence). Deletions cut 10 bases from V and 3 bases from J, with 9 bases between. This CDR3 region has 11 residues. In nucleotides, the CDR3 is TGTGCCACGGGGGCATACACTGAAGCTTTCTTT. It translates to CATGAYTEAFF.

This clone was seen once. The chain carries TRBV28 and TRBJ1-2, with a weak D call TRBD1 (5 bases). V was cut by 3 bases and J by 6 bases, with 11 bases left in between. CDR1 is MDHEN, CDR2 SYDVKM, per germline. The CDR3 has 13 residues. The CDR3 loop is CASSFRAGHGYTF. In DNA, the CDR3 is TGTGCCAGCAGTTTCCGAGCAGGGCATGGCTACACCTTC.